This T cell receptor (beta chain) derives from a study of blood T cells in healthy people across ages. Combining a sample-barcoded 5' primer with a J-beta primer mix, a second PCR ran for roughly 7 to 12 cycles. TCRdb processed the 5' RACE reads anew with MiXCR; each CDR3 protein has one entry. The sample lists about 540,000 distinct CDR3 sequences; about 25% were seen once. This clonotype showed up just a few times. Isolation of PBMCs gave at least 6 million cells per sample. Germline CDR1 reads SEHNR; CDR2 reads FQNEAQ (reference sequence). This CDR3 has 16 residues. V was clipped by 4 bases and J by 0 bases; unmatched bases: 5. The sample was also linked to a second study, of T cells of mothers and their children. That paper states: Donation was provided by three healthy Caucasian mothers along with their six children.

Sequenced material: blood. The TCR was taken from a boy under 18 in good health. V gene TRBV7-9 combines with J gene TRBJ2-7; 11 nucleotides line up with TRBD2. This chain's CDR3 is CASSSAGLADSYEQYF. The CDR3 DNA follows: TGTGCCAGCAGCTCCGCGGGACTAGCGGACTCCTACGAGCAGTACTTC.